The 7 T cell receptor beta chains below come from one sample, sequenced in a study of T cell repertoires in aging, cancer and after chemotherapy. Rearranged V-D-J TRB sequences were amplified with a mixed TRB-A/B primer pool. TCRdb redid the calling of the multiplex PCR reads with MiXCR, one entry per CDR3 protein. This sample has several thousand distinct CDR3 sequences, with roughly 25% found just once. The template was genomic DNA from peripheral blood, not RNA. Sequencing was performed on blood. All receptors derive from a human donor with a solid tumor.

The CDR3 sequence: CASSRLAGGSTDTQYF. The CDR3 DNA sequence: TGTGCCAGCAGCAGACTAGCGGGAGGTAGCACAGATACGCAGTATTTT. This chain links TRBV9 with TRBJ2-3; 13 bases map to TRBD2. Germline V gives CDR1 SGDLS, CDR2 YYNGEE. The CDR3 covers 16 residues. The V and J ends lost 4 bases and 0 bases, in that order; junction bases with no gene match: 2. Using reference TRBV9 and TRBJ2-3 for the parts outside the CDR3, the full variable domain is DSGVTQTPKHLITATGQRVTLRCSPRSGDLSVYWYQQSLDQGLQFLIQYYNGEERAKGNILERFSAQQFPDLHSELNLSSLELGDSALYFCASSRLAGGSTDTQYFGPGTRLTVL.

This clonotype was observed a handful of times. J is TRBJ1-6 and V is TRBV20-1, with D unclear. Trimming pared 5 bases from V and 6 bases from J, leaving 17 bases between. The germline V gene has CDR1 DFQATT and CDR2 SNEGSKA (reference sequence). This CDR3 comprises 15 residues. DNA of the CDR3: TGCAGTGCTGAGACACCATCCAGCGGTAATTCACCCCTCCACTTT. Its protein is CSAETPSSGNSPLHF.

About this clonotype itself: Since a much larger clone is just one base distant, this may be a read error. This chain connects TRBV12-3 or TRBV12-4 to TRBJ2-7; no definite D call. Between the trimmed V and J ends, which lost 8 bases and 4 bases, there was a span of 9 bases. CDR3 length: 11 residues. Here the CDR3 DNA reads TGTGCCAGCGGCCGGCGTTACGAGCAGTACTTC. Translation gives CASGRRYEQYF.

V usage is TRBV28 and J usage is TRBJ2-2; D unresolved. The CDR3 covers 12 residues. Trimming removed 5 bases at V and 4 bases at J, with 5 bases between. Looked up from germline, CDR1 is MDHEN and CDR2 is SYDVKM. As DNA, the CDR3 is TGTGCCAGCAGTACACCCACCGGGGAGCTGTTTTTT. It encodes CASSTPTGELFF.

This clonotype came up a few times. The chain is built from TRBV27 and TRBJ2-7, with D possibly matching TRBD1 (6 bases). Looked up from germline, CDR1 is MNHEY and CDR2 is SMNVEV (reference sequence). The CDR3 consists of 15 residues. Trimming removed 4 bases from V and 0 bases from J, with 13 bases in between. The DNA for the CDR3 is TGTGCCAGCAGTTCCCTCGGGACATACTCCTACGAGCAGTACTTC. Its translation: CASSSLGTYSYEQYF.

This clonotype appeared a few times. This chain uses TRBV19 with TRBJ1-2; D is undetermined. The CDR3 extends over 14 amino acids. V lost 7 bases, J lost 2 bases, and 14 bases lay in between. Germline-derived CDR1 and CDR2 are LNHDA and SQIVND (reference sequence). This CDR3 is CASTPPGRNYGYTF. CDR3 coding DNA: TGTGCCAGTACCCCCCCCGGGCGGAACTATGGCTACACCTTC. Together with reference TRBV19 and TRBJ1-2, the CDR3 gives the full variable domain: DGGITQSPKYLFRKEGQNVTLSCEQNLNHDAMYWYRQDPGQGLRLIYYSQIVNDFQKGDIAEGYSVSREKKESFPLTVTSAQKNPTAFYLCASTPPGRNYGYTFGSGTRLTVV.

A note on this clonotype: A single base separates this from a much larger clone, so it may be a read error. This chain joins TRBV7-6 and TRBJ2-2, with TRBD2 matching over 9 bases. The germline gives CDR1 SGHVS, CDR2 FNYEAQ. There are 16 residues in the CDR3. CDR3 nucleotide sequence: TGTGCCAGCAGCTTCCTAGCGGGGTCGAACACCAGGGAGCTGTTTTTT. It translates to CASSFLAGSNTRELFF.